One T cell receptor (beta chain) is described in this entry. The antigen remains undetermined. Splitting of each subset's genomic DNA was done evenly across several immunoSEQ plates. In the original workflow: Junction-only immunoSEQ sequences carried no quality scores, so filtering differed. TCRdb's table, derived via immunoSEQ multiplex PCR, lists solely in-frame clones and lacks some. V and J calls plus clone size are reproduced from that table; the DNA served to infer D and trimming. The sample records 1,500,000 or so clones, 98% being singletons. This sample stems from a study of shared clonotypes between healthy human individuals. With 6 bases clipped from V and 12 bases from J, the junction kept 9 bases outside the gene matches. Germline lookup yields CDR1 SNHLY and CDR2 FYNNEI. The CDR3 is made up of 12 amino acids. The study, taken as a whole, reports: The study sampled only blood, and tissue repertoires likely differ. Shared clonotypes across all four donors exceeded non-shared ones in generation probability.

The clonotype originates from a young man in good health. Sequencing was performed on naive CD4+ T cells sorted from blood. Specified subset: CD45RA+ positively selected. The V call is TRBV2, the J call TRBJ1-2; 8 nucleotides line up with TRBD1. The CDR3 DNA reads as TGTGCCAGCAGGGCTAGGACAGGGTGGGACACCTTC. It yields the protein CASRARTGWDTF.